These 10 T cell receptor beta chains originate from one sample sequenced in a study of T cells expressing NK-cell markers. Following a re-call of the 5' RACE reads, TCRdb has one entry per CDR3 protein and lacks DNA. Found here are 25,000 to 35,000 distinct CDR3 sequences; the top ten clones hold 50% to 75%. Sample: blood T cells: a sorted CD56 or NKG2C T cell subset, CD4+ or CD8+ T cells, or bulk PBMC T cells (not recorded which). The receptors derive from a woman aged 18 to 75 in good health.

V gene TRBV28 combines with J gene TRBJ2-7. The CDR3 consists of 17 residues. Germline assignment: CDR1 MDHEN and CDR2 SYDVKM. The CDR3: CASSLTVQAFGFYEQYF.

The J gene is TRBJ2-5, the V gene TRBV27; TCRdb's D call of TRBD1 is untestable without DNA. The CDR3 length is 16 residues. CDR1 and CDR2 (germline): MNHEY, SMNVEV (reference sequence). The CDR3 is CASSSAKTGDRETQYF.

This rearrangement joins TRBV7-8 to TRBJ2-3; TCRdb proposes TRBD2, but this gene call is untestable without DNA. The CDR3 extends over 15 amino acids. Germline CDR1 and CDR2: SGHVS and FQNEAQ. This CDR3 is CASSLRQGLRDTQYF.

The CDR3 loop reads CASSLGHYNEQFF. The J gene is TRBJ2-1, the V gene TRBV7-9. CDR1 is SEHNR and CDR2 is FQNEAQ in the germline V gene (reference sequence). The CDR3 spans 13 residues.

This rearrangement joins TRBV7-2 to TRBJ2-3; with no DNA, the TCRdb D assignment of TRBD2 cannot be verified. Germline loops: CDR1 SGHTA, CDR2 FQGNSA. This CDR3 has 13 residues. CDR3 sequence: CASSFGPQDTQYF.

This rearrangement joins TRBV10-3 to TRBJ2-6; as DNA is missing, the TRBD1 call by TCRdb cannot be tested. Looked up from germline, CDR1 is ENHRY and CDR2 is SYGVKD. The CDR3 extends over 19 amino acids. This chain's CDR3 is CAISEPLTGLSSGANVLTF.

CDR3 region: CSVSGTWTGNEQFF. The rearrangement uses TRBV29-1 and TRBJ2-1; TCRdb indicates TRBD1, and absent DNA this call remains unverified. This CDR3 region has 14 residues. Germline V CDR1 and CDR2: SQVTM, ANQGSEA.

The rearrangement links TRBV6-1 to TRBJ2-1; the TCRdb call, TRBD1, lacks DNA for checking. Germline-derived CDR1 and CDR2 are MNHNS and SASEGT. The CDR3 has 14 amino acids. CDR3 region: CASNPEGSYNEQFF.

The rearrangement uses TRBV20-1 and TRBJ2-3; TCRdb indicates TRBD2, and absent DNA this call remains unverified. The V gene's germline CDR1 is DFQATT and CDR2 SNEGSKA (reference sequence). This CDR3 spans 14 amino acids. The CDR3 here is CSARTSGSTDTQYF.

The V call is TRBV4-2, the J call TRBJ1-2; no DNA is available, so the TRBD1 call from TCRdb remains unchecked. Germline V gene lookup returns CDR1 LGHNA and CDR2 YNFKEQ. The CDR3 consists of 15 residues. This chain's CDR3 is CATLPRQAQPYGYTF.